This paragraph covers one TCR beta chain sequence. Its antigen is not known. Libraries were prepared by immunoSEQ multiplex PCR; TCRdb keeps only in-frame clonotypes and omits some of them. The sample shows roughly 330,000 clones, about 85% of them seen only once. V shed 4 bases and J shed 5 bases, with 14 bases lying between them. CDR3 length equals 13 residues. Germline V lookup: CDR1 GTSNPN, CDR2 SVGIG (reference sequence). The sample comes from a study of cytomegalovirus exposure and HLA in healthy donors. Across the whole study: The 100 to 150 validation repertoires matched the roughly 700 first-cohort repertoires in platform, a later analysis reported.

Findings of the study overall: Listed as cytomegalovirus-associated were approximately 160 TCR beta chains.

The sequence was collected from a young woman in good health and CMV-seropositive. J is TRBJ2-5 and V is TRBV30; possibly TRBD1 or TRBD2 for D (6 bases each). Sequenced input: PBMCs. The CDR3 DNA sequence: TGTGCCTGGAATGGTGGGGGGCCTGAGACCCAGTACTTC. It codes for CAWNGGGPETQYF.